The source of this TCR beta chain is a study of T cell repertoires in cytomegalovirus infection. Study in general: From public TCR beta signatures came an indication of both CMV infection and matching HLA type. Study-level points and caveats: The response measured ex vivo was dominated by TCR beta clonotypes (HLA-C-restricted and CMV-specific). Cumulative public TCR beta family frequency identified carriers of CMV plus the relevant HLA.

MiXCR, run by TCRdb on the reads, gives a single entry per CDR3 protein. The data show a few hundred thousand distinct CDR3 sequences, approximately 8.3% seen once. This CDR3 has 16 amino acids. Germline assignment: CDR1 LGHNA and CDR2 YSLEER. Trimming pared 1 base from V and 7 bases from J, leaving 16 bases between. A remark on this clonotype: The antigen is undetermined.

This sequence joins TRBV4-3 and TRBJ1-4; D is unresolved. The receptor was derived from a human donor in good health (CMV status not recorded). Some clones in this sample may be carry-over from other donors' samples. Sequencing input: PBMCs. The CDR3 coding sequence is TGCGCCAGCAGCCAAGTCCACCGCGGTAATAGTGAAAAACTGTTTTTT. As protein: CASSQVHRGNSEKLFF.